This T cell receptor (beta chain) stems from a study of cytomegalovirus exposure and HLA in healthy donors. With 60 Vbeta and 13 Jbeta primers, the PCR was carried out. This table comes from immunoSEQ multiplex PCR, and its TCRdb copy is limited to in-frame clones, with some not included. The profile covers about 170,000 clones, with under 80% appearing a single time and around 3.2% taken by the ten largest. Germline lookup yields CDR1 LNHNV and CDR2 YYDKDF (reference sequence). The length of the CDR3 is 20 residues. The material sequenced was PBMCs. The rearrangement links TRBV15 to TRBJ2-5; D perhaps matches TRBD2 (7 bases). The J call may be incorrect, as the DNA end agrees better with TRBJ2-7. The receptor's source is a female donor in good health and CMV-seronegative. CDR3 sequence (DNA): TGTGCCACCAGCAGAGATGTAACTTTGGGGGGGACACCGAGCTCCTACGAGCAGTACTTC. This sequence encodes CATSRDVTLGGTPSSYEQYF.